This T cell receptor (beta chain) comes out of a study of Ad26.COV2.S vaccination and SARS-CoV-2 variants. Unmatched junction bases numbered 2, after V lost 0 bases and J lost 5 bases. Per germline, CDR1 SGDLS and CDR2 YYNGEE. The CDR3 spans 13 residues. Treatment given: around 19 received Ad26.COV2.S at low or high dose, single or two shots; about 5 received placebo; per-sample allocation not given. Day 63 after the first injection of vaccine or placebo was the sampling time. Profiling relied on immunoSEQ multiplex PCR, and the TCRdb table lists in-frame clones only, not all of them. This sample has 350,000 to 450,000 clones, with approximately 84% found just once.

The genes are TRBV9 and TRBJ2-7; 7 bases match TRBD1. This clonotype originated in a person aged 18 to 65 who received the Ad26.COV2.S COVID-19 vaccine or a placebo. Sequenced material: peripheral blood, taken in a trial of Ad26.COV2.S vaccine versus placebo. CDR3 nucleotides: TGTGCCAGCAGCGTAGACAGGGGAGACGAGCAGTACTTC. Amino acid sequence: CASSVDRGDEQYF. The entire variable domain, with the rest obtained from reference TRBV9 and TRBJ2-7, is as follows: DSGVTQTPKHLITATGQRVTLRCSPRSGDLSVYWYQQSLDQGLQFLIQYYNGEERAKGNILERFSAQQFPDLHSELNLSSLELGDSALYFCASSVDRGDEQYFGPGTRLTVT.